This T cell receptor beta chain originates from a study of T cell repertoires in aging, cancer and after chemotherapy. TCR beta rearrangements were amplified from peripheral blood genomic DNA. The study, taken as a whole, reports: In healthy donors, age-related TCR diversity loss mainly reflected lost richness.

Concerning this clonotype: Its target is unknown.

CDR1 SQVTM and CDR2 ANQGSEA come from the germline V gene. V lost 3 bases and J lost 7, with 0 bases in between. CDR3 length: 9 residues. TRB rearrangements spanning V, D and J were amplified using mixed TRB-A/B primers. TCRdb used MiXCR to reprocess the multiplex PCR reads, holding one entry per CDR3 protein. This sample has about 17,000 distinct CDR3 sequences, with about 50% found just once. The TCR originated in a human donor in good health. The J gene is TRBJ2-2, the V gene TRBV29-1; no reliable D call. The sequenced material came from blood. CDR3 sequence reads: CSVDGELFF. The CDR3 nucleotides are TGCAGCGTTGACGGGGAGCTGTTTTTT.